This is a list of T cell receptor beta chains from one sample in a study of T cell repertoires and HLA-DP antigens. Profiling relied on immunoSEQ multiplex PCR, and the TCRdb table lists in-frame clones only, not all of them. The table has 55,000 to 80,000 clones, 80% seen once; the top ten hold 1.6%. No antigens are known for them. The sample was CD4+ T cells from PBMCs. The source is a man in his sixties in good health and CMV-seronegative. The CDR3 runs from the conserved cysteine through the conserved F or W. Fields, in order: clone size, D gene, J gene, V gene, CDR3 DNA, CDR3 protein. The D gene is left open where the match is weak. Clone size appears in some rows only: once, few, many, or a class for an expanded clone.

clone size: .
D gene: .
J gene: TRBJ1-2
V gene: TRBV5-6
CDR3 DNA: TGTGCCAGCAGCTTGACCTGGGCAGCTAACTATGGCTACACCTTC
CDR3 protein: CASSLTWAANYGYTF

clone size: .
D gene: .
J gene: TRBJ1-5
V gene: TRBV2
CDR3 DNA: TGTGCCAGCTCCGGGGATAGCAATCAGCCCCAGCATTTT
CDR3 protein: CASSGDSNQPQHF

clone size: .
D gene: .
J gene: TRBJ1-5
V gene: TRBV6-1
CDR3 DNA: TGTGCCAGCAGTGAAGGGGGGTACAATCAGCCCCAGCATTTT
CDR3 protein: CASSEGGYNQPQHF

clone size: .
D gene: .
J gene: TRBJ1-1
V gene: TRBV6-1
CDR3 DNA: TGTGCCAGCAGTGAATGGGACACTGAAGCTTTCTTT
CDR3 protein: CASSEWDTEAFF

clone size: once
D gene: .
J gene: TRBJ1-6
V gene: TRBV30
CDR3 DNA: TGTGCCTGGGGTAAGGGGGGAAATTCACCCCTCCACTTT
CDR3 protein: CAWGKGGNSPLHF

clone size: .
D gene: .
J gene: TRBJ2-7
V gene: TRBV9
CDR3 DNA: TGTGCCAGCAGCGCAGGACCGTTTGACTCCTACGAGCAGTACTTC
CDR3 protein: CASSAGPFDSYEQYF

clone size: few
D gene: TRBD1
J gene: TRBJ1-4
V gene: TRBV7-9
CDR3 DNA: TGTGCCAGCAGCTTAATCTCCGGGACAGCTAATGAAAAACTGTTTTTT
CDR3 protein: CASSLISGTANEKLFF

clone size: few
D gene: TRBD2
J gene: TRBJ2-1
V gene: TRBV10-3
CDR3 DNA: TGTGCCATCAGTACAGGGACTAGCGGTTACAATGAGCAGTTCTTC
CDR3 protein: CAISTGTSGYNEQFF

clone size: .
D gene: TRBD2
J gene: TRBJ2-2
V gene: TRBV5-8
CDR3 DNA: TGTGCCAGCGGGATAGCGGGGGGGACGGACACCGGGGAGCTGTTTTTT
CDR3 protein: CASGIAGGTDTGELFF

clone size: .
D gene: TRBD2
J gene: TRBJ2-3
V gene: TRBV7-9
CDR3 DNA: TGTGCCAGCAGCTTAGGGTCACTAGCGGGAGGCCAAGATACGCAGTATTTT
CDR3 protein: CASSLGSLAGGQDTQYF

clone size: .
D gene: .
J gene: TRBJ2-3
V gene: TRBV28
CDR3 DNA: TGTGCCAGCAGAACCGGGCCTAGCACAGATACGCAGTATTTT
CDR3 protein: CASRTGPSTDTQYF

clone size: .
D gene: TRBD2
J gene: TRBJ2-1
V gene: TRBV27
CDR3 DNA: TGTGCCAGCAGTTTATTGGCTAGCGGAACGAACGCGGGCGTCAATGAGCAGTTCTTC
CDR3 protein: CASSLLASGTNAGVNEQFF

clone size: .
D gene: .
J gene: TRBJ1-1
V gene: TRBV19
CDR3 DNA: TGTGCCAGTAGTATAGGAACAGAGAACACTGAAGCTTTCTTT
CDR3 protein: CASSIGTENTEAFF

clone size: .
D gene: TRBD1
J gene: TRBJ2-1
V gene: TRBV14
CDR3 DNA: TGTGCCAGCAGCCAAGGGGGACAGGGGGTTTGGAATGAGCAGTTCTTC
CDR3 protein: CASSQGGQGVWNEQFF

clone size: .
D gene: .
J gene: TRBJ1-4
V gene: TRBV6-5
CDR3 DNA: TGTGCCAGCAGCCCGACGGACCCGGATGAAAAACTGTTTTTT
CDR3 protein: CASSPTDPDEKLFF

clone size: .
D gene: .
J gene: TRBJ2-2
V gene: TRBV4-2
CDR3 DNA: TGTGCCAGCATGGTAGCGGTGAACACCGGGGAGCTGTTTTTT
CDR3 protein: CASMVAVNTGELFF

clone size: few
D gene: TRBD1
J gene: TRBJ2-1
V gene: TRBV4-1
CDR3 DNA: TGCGCCAGCAGCCAAGATCGCGGACAGGGGGGCTACAATGAGCAGTTCTTC
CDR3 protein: CASSQDRGQGGYNEQFF

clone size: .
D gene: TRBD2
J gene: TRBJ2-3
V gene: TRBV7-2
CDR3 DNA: TGTGCCAGCAGCTCGGGACTAGCGGGGGGGCGCGATACGCAGTATTTT
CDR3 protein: CASSSGLAGGRDTQYF

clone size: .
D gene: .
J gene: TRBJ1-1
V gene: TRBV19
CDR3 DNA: TGTGCCAGTACCACATTGGGGACGAACACTGAAGCTTTCTTT
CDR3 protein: CASTTLGTNTEAFF

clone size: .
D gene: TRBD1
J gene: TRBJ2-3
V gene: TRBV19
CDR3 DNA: TGTGCCAGTAGTCTGAACCCTCGACAGGGACGCACAGATACGCAGTATTTT
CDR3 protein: CASSLNPRQGRTDTQYF

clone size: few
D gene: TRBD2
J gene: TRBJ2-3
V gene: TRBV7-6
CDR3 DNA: TGTGCCAGCAGCCTTGCCCCAGCGGGGGTACTCACAGATACGCAGTATTTT
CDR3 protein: CASSLAPAGVLTDTQYF

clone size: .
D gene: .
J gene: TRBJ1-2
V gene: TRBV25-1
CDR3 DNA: TGTGCCAGCAGTCATTCTGGGGTAGACTATGGCTACACCTTC
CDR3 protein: CASSHSGVDYGYTF

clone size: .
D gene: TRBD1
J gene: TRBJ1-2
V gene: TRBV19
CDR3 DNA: TGTGCCAGTAGTACCGGGACAGGAAACTATGGCTACACCTTC
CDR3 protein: CASSTGTGNYGYTF

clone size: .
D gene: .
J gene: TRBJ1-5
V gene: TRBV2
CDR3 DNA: TGTGCCAGCAGTGTACGTGTTTATAGCAATCAGCCCCAGCATTTT
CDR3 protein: CASSVRVYSNQPQHF

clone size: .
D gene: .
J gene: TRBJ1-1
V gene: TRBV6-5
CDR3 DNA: TGTGCCAGCGGATTAGGTCCCAACACTGAAGCTTTCTTT
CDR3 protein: CASGLGPNTEAFF

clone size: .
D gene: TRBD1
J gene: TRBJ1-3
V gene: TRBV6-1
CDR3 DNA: TGTGCCAGCAGTAGACCAACGACAGGGAGGGACACCATATATTTT
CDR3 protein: CASSRPTTGRDTIYF